These T cell receptor beta chains were read from a single sample in a study of T cell responses to AZD1222 COVID-19 vaccine. Libraries were prepared by immunoSEQ multiplex PCR; TCRdb keeps only in-frame clonotypes and omits some of them. The sample lists 150,000 to 200,000 clones, 85% to 90% seen once, with roughly 0.5% in the top ten. The source material was peripheral blood, sampled on day 0 of AZD1222 vaccination. These receptors came from an adult in good health. The CDR3 runs from the conserved cysteine through the conserved F or W. Fields, in order: J gene, D gene, V gene, clone size, CDR3 protein, CDR3 DNA. A D gene is named only where the DNA matches it firmly. The size field is filled for only some rows; it gives once, few, many or a size class.

J gene: TRBJ1-2; D gene: NA; V gene: TRBV30; clone size: NA; CDR3 protein: CAWVPATGSYGYTF; CDR3 DNA: TGTGCCTGGGTTCCCGCAACAGGGAGCTATGGCTACACCTTC
J gene: TRBJ1-3; D gene: NA; V gene: TRBV20-1; clone size: NA; CDR3 protein: CSALSGNTIYF; CDR3 DNA: TGCAGTGCTCTCTCTGGAAACACCATATATTTT
J gene: TRBJ1-6; D gene: NA; V gene: TRBV7-9; clone size: once; CDR3 protein: CASTPGTENSPLHF; CDR3 DNA: TGTGCCAGCACCCCGGGGACGGAGAATTCACCCCTCCACTTT
J gene: TRBJ2-3; D gene: NA; V gene: TRBV2; clone size: NA; CDR3 protein: CASSKATSVADTQYF; CDR3 DNA: TGTGCCAGCAGTAAAGCTACTTCGGTGGCAGATACGCAGTATTTT
J gene: TRBJ1-1; D gene: NA; V gene: TRBV15; clone size: NA; CDR3 protein: CATSRQGIGNTEAFF; CDR3 DNA: TGTGCCACCAGCAGACAGGGTATTGGGAACACTGAAGCTTTCTTT
J gene: TRBJ1-5; D gene: NA; V gene: TRBV27; clone size: NA; CDR3 protein: CASSLTRGVGYNQPQHF; CDR3 DNA: TGTGCCAGCAGTTTAACGCGGGGGGTAGGGTACAATCAGCCCCAGCATTTT
J gene: TRBJ2-1; D gene: NA; V gene: TRBV7-2; clone size: NA; CDR3 protein: CASSWRTGLVYNEQFF; CDR3 DNA: TGTGCCAGCAGCTGGAGGACGGGACTCGTCTACAATGAGCAGTTCTTC
J gene: TRBJ2-7; D gene: NA; V gene: TRBV6-5; clone size: NA; CDR3 protein: CASSYIAGLDEQYF; CDR3 DNA: TGTGCCAGCAGTTACATAGCAGGGTTGGACGAGCAGTACTTC
J gene: TRBJ1-2; D gene: NA; V gene: TRBV28; clone size: NA; CDR3 protein: CASSLGVEFDGYTF; CDR3 DNA: TGTGCCAGCAGTTTAGGGGTGGAGTTCGATGGCTACACCTTC
J gene: TRBJ2-1; D gene: NA; V gene: TRBV9; clone size: NA; CDR3 protein: CASSVVAGATYNEQFF; CDR3 DNA: TGTGCCAGCAGCGTAGTTGCGGGGGCGACCTACAATGAGCAGTTCTTC
J gene: TRBJ2-5; D gene: NA; V gene: TRBV19; clone size: NA; CDR3 protein: CASTGREDRETQYF; CDR3 DNA: TGTGCCAGTACAGGCAGGGAGGACCGAGAGACCCAGTACTTC
J gene: TRBJ1-4; D gene: NA; V gene: TRBV2; clone size: NA; CDR3 protein: CASINHRAETNEKLFF; CDR3 DNA: TGTGCCAGCATCAACCACAGGGCCGAGACTAATGAAAAACTGTTTTTT
J gene: TRBJ1-2; D gene: NA; V gene: TRBV3-1/TRBV3-2; clone size: once; CDR3 protein: CASSTDRYDGYTF; CDR3 DNA: TGTGCCAGCAGCACCGACAGGTACGATGGCTACACCTTC
J gene: TRBJ2-7; D gene: NA; V gene: TRBV3-1/TRBV3-2; clone size: once; CDR3 protein: CASSQEGAGAHYEQYF; CDR3 DNA: TGTGCCAGCAGCCAAGAAGGGGCAGGGGCCCATTACGAGCAGTACTTC
J gene: TRBJ1-1; D gene: NA; V gene: TRBV30; clone size: NA; CDR3 protein: CAWSEPYDRRAFF; CDR3 DNA: TGTGCCTGGAGTGAACCCTACGACAGACGGGCTTTCTTT
J gene: TRBJ2-3; D gene: NA; V gene: TRBV7-6; clone size: NA; CDR3 protein: CASSSGPITDTQYF; CDR3 DNA: TGTGCCAGCAGCTCGGGGCCCATCACAGATACGCAGTATTTT
J gene: TRBJ2-3; D gene: NA; V gene: TRBV6-5; clone size: NA; CDR3 protein: CATARNPDTQYF; CDR3 DNA: TGTGCCACCGCCCGGAATCCAGATACGCAGTATTTT
J gene: TRBJ1-6; D gene: NA; V gene: TRBV6-5; clone size: NA; CDR3 protein: CASTAGGVRNSPLHF; CDR3 DNA: TGTGCCAGCACCGCAGGAGGGGTTAGGAACTCACCCCTCCACTTT
J gene: TRBJ2-7; D gene: NA; V gene: TRBV11-2; clone size: once; CDR3 protein: CASSYGRGADEQYF; CDR3 DNA: TGTGCCAGCAGCTATGGGAGGGGGGCCGACGAGCAGTACTTC
J gene: TRBJ2-7; D gene: NA; V gene: TRBV7-3; clone size: NA; CDR3 protein: CASSLRPGRDYEQYF; CDR3 DNA: TGTGCCAGCAGCTTAAGGCCAGGGCGAGACTACGAGCAGTACTTC
J gene: TRBJ1-1; D gene: NA; V gene: TRBV20-1; clone size: NA; CDR3 protein: CRWAGPEAFF; CDR3 DNA: TGCAGGTGGGCAGGCCCTGAAGCTTTCTTT
J gene: TRBJ2-7; D gene: TRBD2; V gene: TRBV18; clone size: few; CDR3 protein: CASSPGGGGNYEQYF; CDR3 DNA: TGTGCCAGCTCACCAGGTGGCGGGGGGAACTACGAGCAGTACTTC
J gene: TRBJ1-1; D gene: TRBD1; V gene: TRBV30; clone size: NA; CDR3 protein: CAWSRQGSSEAFF; CDR3 DNA: TGTGCCTGGAGCCGACAGGGATCGTCTGAAGCTTTCTTT
J gene: TRBJ1-5; D gene: NA; V gene: TRBV7-2; clone size: NA; CDR3 protein: CASSLVGDQPQHF; CDR3 DNA: TGTGCCAGCAGCTTAGTAGGGGATCAGCCCCAGCATTTT
J gene: TRBJ2-1; D gene: NA; V gene: TRBV7-3; clone size: NA; CDR3 protein: CASSLVQGEQFF; CDR3 DNA: TGTGCCAGCAGCTTAGTTCAGGGAGAGCAGTTCTTC
J gene: TRBJ1-1; D gene: TRBD1; V gene: TRBV2; clone size: NA; CDR3 protein: CARGDRHTEAFF; CDR3 DNA: TGTGCCAGGGGGGACAGACACACTGAAGCTTTCTTT
J gene: TRBJ2-2; D gene: NA; V gene: TRBV15; clone size: NA; CDR3 protein: CATSRDMLASRTGELFF; CDR3 DNA: TGTGCCACCAGCAGAGATATGCTGGCTAGCCGCACCGGGGAGCTGTTTTTT
J gene: TRBJ1-1; D gene: TRBD1; V gene: TRBV10-3; clone size: NA; CDR3 protein: CAIRLQGGNTEAFF; CDR3 DNA: TGTGCCATCAGGTTACAGGGGGGTAACACTGAAGCTTTCTTT
J gene: TRBJ1-1; D gene: NA; V gene: TRBV19; clone size: NA; CDR3 protein: CASSIGTANTEAFF; CDR3 DNA: TGTGCCAGTAGTATAGGTACAGCGAACACTGAAGCTTTCTTT
J gene: TRBJ2-2; D gene: TRBD1; V gene: TRBV28; clone size: NA; CDR3 protein: CASSFPGTGTGKDTGELFF; CDR3 DNA: TGTGCCAGCAGTTTTCCGGGTACCGGGACAGGGAAGGACACCGGGGAGCTGTTTTTT
J gene: TRBJ2-1; D gene: TRBD1; V gene: TRBV5-4; clone size: NA; CDR3 protein: CASSPSGTASYNEQFF; CDR3 DNA: TGTGCCAGCAGCCCCTCTGGGACAGCCTCCTACAATGAGCAGTTCTTC
J gene: TRBJ2-1; D gene: NA; V gene: TRBV9; clone size: once; CDR3 protein: CASSDAGSGDEQFF; CDR3 DNA: TGTGCCAGCAGCGACGCGGGATCTGGCGATGAGCAGTTCTTC
J gene: TRBJ2-7; D gene: NA; V gene: TRBV6-1; clone size: NA; CDR3 protein: CASSEALPVYEQYF; CDR3 DNA: TGTGCCAGCAGTGAAGCGCTCCCCGTATACGAGCAGTACTTC
J gene: TRBJ2-7; D gene: TRBD2; V gene: TRBV5-4; clone size: NA; CDR3 protein: CASSRTSGSYEQYF; CDR3 DNA: TGTGCCAGCAGTAGGACTAGCGGATCCTACGAGCAGTACTTC
J gene: TRBJ1-5; D gene: NA; V gene: TRBV30; clone size: NA; CDR3 protein: CAWSVDRVTGVRNQPQHF; CDR3 DNA: TGTGCCTGGAGTGTCGATCGGGTTACTGGGGTTCGCAATCAGCCCCAGCATTTT
J gene: TRBJ1-2; D gene: TRBD1; V gene: TRBV27; clone size: NA; CDR3 protein: CASSRWPQGAGVSYGYTF; CDR3 DNA: TGTGCCAGCAGCCGATGGCCACAGGGGGCTGGGGTAAGCTATGGCTACACCTTC
J gene: TRBJ1-5; D gene: NA; V gene: TRBV28; clone size: NA; CDR3 protein: CATQRGGSNQPQHF; CDR3 DNA: TGTGCCACCCAAAGGGGGGGTAGCAATCAGCCCCAGCATTTT
J gene: TRBJ1-3; D gene: NA; V gene: TRBV9; clone size: NA; CDR3 protein: CASTMEGSGNTIYF; CDR3 DNA: TGTGCCAGCACCATGGAGGGGTCTGGAAACACCATATATTTT
J gene: TRBJ1-4; D gene: NA; V gene: TRBV6-5; clone size: few; CDR3 protein: CASSYSNTGTEKLFF; CDR3 DNA: TGTGCCAGCAGTTACTCGAATACTGGAACTGAAAAACTGTTTTTT
J gene: TRBJ1-2; D gene: NA; V gene: TRBV7-8; clone size: NA; CDR3 protein: CASSLMGNYGYTF; CDR3 DNA: TGTGCCAGCAGCTTGATGGGGAACTATGGCTACACCTTC
J gene: TRBJ2-3; D gene: TRBD2; V gene: TRBV3-1/TRBV3-2; clone size: NA; CDR3 protein: CASGLAGVSSTDTQYF; CDR3 DNA: TGTGCCTCCGGGCTAGCGGGGGTATCTAGCACAGATACGCAGTATTTT
J gene: TRBJ1-6; D gene: NA; V gene: TRBV6-5; clone size: NA; CDR3 protein: CASRPANGKSPLHF; CDR3 DNA: TGTGCCAGCAGACCAGCGAACGGGAAATCACCCCTCCACTTT
J gene: TRBJ1-5; D gene: TRBD1; V gene: TRBV18; clone size: NA; CDR3 protein: CASSLGQGNQPQHF; CDR3 DNA: TGTGCCAGCTCACTCGGACAGGGTAATCAGCCCCAGCATTTT
J gene: TRBJ2-5; D gene: TRBD2; V gene: TRBV4-1; clone size: once; CDR3 protein: CATKGLAGVGQETQYF; CDR3 DNA: TGCGCCACCAAGGGCCTAGCGGGTGTGGGGCAAGAGACCCAGTACTTC
J gene: TRBJ2-1; D gene: NA; V gene: TRBV3-1/TRBV3-2; clone size: NA; CDR3 protein: CASSQDAGRSSYNEQFF; CDR3 DNA: TGTGCCAGCAGCCAAGATGCGGGGAGGAGCTCCTACAATGAGCAGTTCTTC
J gene: TRBJ2-3; D gene: TRBD2; V gene: TRBV27; clone size: NA; CDR3 protein: CASSLQRGGRDTQYF; CDR3 DNA: TGTGCCAGCAGTCTTCAGCGGGGGGGCAGAGATACGCAGTATTTT
J gene: TRBJ1-3; D gene: NA; V gene: TRBV28; clone size: NA; CDR3 protein: CASKGSGNTIYF; CDR3 DNA: TGTGCCAGCAAGGGCTCTGGAAACACCATATATTTT
J gene: TRBJ1-2; D gene: NA; V gene: TRBV20-1; clone size: few; CDR3 protein: CSASQLGTSYGYTF; CDR3 DNA: TGCAGTGCTAGTCAACTTGGGACCTCCTATGGCTACACCTTC
J gene: TRBJ2-5; D gene: NA; V gene: TRBV9; clone size: NA; CDR3 protein: CASSVNPTRETQYF; CDR3 DNA: TGTGCCAGCAGCGTCAACCCAACGAGGGAGACCCAGTACTTC
J gene: TRBJ1-2; D gene: NA; V gene: TRBV30; clone size: NA; CDR3 protein: CAWDNYGYTF; CDR3 DNA: TGTGCCTGGGACAACTATGGCTACACCTTC
J gene: TRBJ2-4; D gene: NA; V gene: TRBV14; clone size: NA; CDR3 protein: CASSLNPGGGKNIQYF; CDR3 DNA: TGTGCCAGCAGCCTTAACCCGGGTGGAGGCAAAAACATTCAGTACTTC
J gene: TRBJ1-2; D gene: NA; V gene: TRBV4-2; clone size: NA; CDR3 protein: CASSQGQPGYGYTF; CDR3 DNA: TGTGCCAGCAGCCAAGGACAACCCGGCTATGGCTACACCTTC